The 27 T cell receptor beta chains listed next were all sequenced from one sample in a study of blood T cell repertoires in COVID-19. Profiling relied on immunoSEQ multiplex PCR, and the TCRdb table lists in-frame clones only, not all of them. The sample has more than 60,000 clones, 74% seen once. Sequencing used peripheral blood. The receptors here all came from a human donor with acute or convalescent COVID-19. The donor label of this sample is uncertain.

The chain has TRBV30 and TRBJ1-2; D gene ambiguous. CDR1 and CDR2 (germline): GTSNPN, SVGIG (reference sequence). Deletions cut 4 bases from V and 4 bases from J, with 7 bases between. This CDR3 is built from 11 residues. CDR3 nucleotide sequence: TGTGCCTGGACCGGGAGCTATGGCTACACCTTC. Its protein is CAWTGSYGYTF.

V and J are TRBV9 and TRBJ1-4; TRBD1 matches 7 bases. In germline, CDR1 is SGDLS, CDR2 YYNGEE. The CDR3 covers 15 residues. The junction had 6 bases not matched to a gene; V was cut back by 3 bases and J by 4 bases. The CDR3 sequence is CASSGKQGHNEKLFF. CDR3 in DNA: TGTGCCAGCAGCGGAAAACAGGGGCATAATGAAAAACTGTTTTTT. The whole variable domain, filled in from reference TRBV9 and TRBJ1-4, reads DSGVTQTPKHLITATGQRVTLRCSPRSGDLSVYWYQQSLDQGLQFLIQYYNGEERAKGNILERFSAQQFPDLHSELNLSSLELGDSALYFCASSGKQGHNEKLFFGSGTQLSVL.

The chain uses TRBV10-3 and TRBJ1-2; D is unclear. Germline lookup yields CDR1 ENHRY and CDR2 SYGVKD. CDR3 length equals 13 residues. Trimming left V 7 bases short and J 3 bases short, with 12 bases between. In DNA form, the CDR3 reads TGTGCCATCAAAGCGAACCCCGACTATGGCTACACCTTC. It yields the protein CAIKANPDYGYTF.

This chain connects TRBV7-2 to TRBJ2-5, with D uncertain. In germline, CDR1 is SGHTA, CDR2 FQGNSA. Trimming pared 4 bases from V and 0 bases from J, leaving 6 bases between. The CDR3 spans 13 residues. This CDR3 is CASSSLDQETQYF. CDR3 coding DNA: TGTGCCAGCAGCTCCCTAGACCAAGAGACCCAGTACTTC.

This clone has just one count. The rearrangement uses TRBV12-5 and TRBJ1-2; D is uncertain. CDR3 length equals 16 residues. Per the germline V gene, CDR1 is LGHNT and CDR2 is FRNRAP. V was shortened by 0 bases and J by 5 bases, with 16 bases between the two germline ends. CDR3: CASGLVLRKGGYGYTF. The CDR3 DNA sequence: TGTGCTAGTGGTTTGGTACTCAGGAAGGGAGGGTATGGCTACACCTTC.

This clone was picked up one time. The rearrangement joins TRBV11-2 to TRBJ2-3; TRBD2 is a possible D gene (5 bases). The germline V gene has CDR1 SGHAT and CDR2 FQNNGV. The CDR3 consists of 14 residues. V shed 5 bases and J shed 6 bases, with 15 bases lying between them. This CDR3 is CASSPGLLWDTQYF. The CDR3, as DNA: TGTGCCAGCAGCCCCGGACTCCTGTGGGATACGCAGTATTTT.

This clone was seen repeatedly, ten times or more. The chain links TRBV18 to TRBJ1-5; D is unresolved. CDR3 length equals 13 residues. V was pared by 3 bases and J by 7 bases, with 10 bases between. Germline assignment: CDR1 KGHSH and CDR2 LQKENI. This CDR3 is CASSPRLGQPQHF. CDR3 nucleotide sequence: TGTGCCAGCTCACCTCGGTTGGGCCAGCCCCAGCATTTT.

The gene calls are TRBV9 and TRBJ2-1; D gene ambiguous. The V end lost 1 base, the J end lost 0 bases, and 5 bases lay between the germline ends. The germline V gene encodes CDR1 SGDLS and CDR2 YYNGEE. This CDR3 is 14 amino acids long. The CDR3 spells CASSVSSSYNEQFF. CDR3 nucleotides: TGTGCCAGCAGCGTATCTAGCTCCTACAATGAGCAGTTCTTC.

This chain's CDR3 is CASSSGAYEQYV. The DNA of the CDR3 is TGTGCCAGCAGTTCAGGGGCCTACGAGCAGTACGTC. This chain connects TRBV7-9 to TRBJ2-7, with a weak D call TRBD1 (6 bases). The CDR3 has 12 residues. Per the germline V gene, CDR1 is SEHNR and CDR2 is FQNEAQ (reference sequence). V was clipped by 6 bases and J by 2 bases, with 8 bases between them.

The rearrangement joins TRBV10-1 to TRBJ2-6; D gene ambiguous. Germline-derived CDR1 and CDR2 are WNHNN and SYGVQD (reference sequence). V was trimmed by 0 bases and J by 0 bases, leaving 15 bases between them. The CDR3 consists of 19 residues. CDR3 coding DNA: TGCGCCAGCAGTGAGTCGTTCGCCACGGTGATCTCTGGGGCCAACGTCCTGACTTTC. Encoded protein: CASSESFATVISGANVLTF.

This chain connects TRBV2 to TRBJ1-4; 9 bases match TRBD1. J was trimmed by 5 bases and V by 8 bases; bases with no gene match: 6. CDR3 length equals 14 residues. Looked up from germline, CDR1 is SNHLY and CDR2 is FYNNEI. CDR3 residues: CASLPGTGNEKLFF. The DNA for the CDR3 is TGTGCCAGCCTCCCCGGGACAGGGAATGAAAAACTGTTTTTT.

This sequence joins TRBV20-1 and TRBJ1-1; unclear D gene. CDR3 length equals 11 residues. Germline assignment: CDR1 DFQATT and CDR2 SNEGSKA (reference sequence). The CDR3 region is CSPSMNTEAFF. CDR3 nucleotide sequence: TGCAGCCCTTCTATGAACACTGAAGCTTTCTTT.

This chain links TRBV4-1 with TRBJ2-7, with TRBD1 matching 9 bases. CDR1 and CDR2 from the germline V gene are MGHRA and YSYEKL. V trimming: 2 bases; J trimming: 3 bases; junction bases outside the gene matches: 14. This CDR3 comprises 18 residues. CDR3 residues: CASSQFPPGTGSNYEQYF. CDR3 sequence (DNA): TGCGCCAGCAGCCAATTCCCGCCAGGGACAGGGAGTAACTACGAGCAGTACTTC.

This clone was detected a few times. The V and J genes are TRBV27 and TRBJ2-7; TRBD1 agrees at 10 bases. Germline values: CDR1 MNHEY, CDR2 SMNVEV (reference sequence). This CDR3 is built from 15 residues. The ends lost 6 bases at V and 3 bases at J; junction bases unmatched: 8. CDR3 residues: CASRSPGQGYYEQYF. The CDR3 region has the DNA TGTGCCAGCAGGTCCCCGGGACAGGGGTACTACGAGCAGTACTTC.

CDR3 sequence (DNA): TGTGCCATCAGGGGGGCGAATGAGCAGTTCTTC. It yields the protein CAIRGANEQFF. V usage is TRBV12-3 or TRBV12-4 and J usage is TRBJ2-1; D is perhaps TRBD1 (7 bases). V lost 10 bases, J lost 7 bases, and 11 bases lay in between. CDR3 length: 11 residues.

The CDR3 DNA sequence: TGTGCCAGCAGCAAAGATAACAGGGGGCTAGCTAGGAGCAATCAGCCCCAGCATTTT. It codes for CASSKDNRGLARSNQPQHF. The chain uses TRBV21-1 and TRBJ1-5; TRBD1, as called in the table, went unchecked against the DNA. TRBV21-1 is described as a pseudogene. CDR3 length: 19 residues.

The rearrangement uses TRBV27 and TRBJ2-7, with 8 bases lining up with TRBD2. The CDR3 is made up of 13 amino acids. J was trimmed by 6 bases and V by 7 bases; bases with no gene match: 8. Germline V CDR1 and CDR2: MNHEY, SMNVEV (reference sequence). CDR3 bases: TGTGCCAGCACCGCCGGGAGGGCAAGCGAGCAGTACTTC. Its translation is CASTAGRASEQYF.

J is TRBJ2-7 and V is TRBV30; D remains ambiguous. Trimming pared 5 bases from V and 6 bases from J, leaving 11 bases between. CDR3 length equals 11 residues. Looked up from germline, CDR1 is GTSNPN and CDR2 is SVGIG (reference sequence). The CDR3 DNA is TGTGCCTGGTCGTTGACTCTCGAGCAGTACTTC. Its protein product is CAWSLTLEQYF.

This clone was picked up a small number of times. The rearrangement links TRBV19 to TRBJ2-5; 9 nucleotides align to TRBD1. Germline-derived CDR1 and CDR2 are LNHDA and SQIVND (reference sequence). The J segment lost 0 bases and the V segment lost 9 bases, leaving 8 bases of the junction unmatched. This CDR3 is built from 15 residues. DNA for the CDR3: TGTGCCAGCGGACAGGGGAGAGGGTACCAAGAGACCCAGTACTTC. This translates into CASGQGRGYQETQYF.

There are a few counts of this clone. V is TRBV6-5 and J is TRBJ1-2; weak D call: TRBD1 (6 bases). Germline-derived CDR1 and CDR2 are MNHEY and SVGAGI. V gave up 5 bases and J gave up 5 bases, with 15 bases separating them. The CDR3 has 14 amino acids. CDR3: CASSRRQVEYGYTF. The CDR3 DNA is TGTGCCAGCAGTCGTCGACAGGTAGAATATGGCTACACCTTC.

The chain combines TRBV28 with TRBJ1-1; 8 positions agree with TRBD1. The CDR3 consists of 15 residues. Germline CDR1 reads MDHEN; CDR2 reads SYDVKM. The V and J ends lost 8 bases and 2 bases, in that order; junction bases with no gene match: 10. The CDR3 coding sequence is TGTGCCAGCCCAGGGGGCTCTCCAGGTAACACTGAAGCTTTCTTT. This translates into CASPGGSPGNTEAFF.

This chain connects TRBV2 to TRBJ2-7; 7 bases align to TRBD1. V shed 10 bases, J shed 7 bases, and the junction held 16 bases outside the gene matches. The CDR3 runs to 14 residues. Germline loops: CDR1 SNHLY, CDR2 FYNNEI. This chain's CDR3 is CAITGTRGHGEQYF. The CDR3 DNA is TGTGCCATCACCGGGACAAGGGGGCACGGGGAGCAGTACTTC.

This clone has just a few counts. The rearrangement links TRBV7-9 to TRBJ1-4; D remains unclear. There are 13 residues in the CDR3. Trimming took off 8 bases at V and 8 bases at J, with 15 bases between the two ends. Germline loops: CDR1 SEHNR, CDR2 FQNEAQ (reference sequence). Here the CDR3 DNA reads TGTGCCAGCGCCTTAGGAGGGTACGAAAAACTGTTTTTT. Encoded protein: CASALGGYEKLFF. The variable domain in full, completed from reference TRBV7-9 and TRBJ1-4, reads DTGVSQNPRHKITKRGQNVTFRCDPISEHNRLYWYRQTLGQGPEFLTYFQNEAQLEKSRLLSDRFSAERPKGSFSTLEIQRTEQGDSAMYLCASALGGYEKLFFGSGTQLSVL.

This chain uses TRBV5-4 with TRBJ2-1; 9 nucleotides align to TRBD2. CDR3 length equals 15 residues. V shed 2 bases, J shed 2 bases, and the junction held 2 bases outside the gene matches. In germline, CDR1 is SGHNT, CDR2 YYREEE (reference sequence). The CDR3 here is CASSFAGGPYNEQFF. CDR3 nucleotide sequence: TGTGCCAGCAGCTTCGCGGGAGGGCCCTACAATGAGCAGTTCTTC.

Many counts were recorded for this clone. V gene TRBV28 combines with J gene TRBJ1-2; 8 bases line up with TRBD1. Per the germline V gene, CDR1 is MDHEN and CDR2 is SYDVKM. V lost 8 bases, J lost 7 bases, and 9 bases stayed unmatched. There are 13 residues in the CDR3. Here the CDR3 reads CASSRQGKAGYTF. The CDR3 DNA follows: TGTGCCAGCTCTCGACAGGGGAAAGCTGGCTACACCTTC.

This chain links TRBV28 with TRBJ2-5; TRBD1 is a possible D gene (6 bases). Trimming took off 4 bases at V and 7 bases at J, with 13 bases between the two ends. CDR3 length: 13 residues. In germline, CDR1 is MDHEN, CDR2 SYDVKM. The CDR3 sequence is CASSYRVTGTQYF. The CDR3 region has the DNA TGTGCCAGCAGTTACAGGGTCACGGGGACCCAGTACTTC.

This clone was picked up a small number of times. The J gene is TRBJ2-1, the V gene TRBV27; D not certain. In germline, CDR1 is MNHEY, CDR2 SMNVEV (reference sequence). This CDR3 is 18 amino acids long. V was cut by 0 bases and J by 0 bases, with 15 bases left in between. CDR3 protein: CASSLSALSISSYNEQFF. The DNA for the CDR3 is TGTGCCAGCAGTTTATCCGCCCTCTCGATTAGCTCCTACAATGAGCAGTTCTTC.